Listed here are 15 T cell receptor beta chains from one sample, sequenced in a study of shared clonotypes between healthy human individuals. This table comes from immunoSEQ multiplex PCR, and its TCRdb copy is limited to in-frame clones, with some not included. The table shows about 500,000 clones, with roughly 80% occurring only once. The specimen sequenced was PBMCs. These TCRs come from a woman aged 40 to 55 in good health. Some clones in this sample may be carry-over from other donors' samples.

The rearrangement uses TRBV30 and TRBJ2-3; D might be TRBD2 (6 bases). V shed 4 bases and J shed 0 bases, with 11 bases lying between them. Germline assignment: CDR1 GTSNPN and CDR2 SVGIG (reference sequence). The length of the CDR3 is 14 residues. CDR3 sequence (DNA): TGTGCCTGGACCGGCGGGGTAAGCACAGATACGCAGTATTTT. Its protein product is CAWTGGVSTDTQYF. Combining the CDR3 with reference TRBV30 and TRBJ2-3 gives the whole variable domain SQTIHQWPATLVQPVGSPLSLECTVEGTSNPNLYWYRQAAGRGLQLLFYSVGIGQISSEVPQNLSASRPQDRQFILSSKKLLLSDSGFYLCAWTGGVSTDTQYFGPGTRLTVL.

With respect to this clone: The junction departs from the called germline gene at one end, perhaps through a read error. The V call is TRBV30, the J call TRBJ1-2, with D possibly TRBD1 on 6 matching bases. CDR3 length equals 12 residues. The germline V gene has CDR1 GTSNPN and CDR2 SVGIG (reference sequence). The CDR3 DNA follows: TGTGCCTGGAGTACCCAGGGGTCTGGCCACACCTTC. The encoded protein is CAWSTQGSGHTF.

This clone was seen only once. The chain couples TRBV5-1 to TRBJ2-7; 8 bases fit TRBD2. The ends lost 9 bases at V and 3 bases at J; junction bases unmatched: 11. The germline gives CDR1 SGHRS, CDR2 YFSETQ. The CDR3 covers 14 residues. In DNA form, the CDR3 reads TGCGCCACCCCTCAGCGGGAGTCTAACTACGAGCAGTACTTC. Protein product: CATPQRESNYEQYF.

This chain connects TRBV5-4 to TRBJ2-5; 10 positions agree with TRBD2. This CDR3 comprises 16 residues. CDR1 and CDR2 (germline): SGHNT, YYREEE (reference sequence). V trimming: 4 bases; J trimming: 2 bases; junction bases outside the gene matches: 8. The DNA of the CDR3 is TGTGCCAGCAGCCCAAGGACTAGCGGAGGACAAGAGACCCAGTACTTC. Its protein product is CASSPRTSGGQETQYF.

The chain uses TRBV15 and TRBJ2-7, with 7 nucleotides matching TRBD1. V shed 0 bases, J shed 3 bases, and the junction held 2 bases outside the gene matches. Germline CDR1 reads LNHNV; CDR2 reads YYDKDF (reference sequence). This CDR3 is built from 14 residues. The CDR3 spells CATSREGQIYEQYF. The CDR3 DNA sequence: TGTGCCACCAGCAGAGAGGGACAGATCTACGAGCAGTACTTC. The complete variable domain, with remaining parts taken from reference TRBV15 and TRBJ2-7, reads DAMVIQNPRYQVTQFGKPVTLSCSQTLNHNVMYWYQQKSSQAPKLLFHYYDKDFNNEADTPDNFQSRRPNTSFCFLDIRSPGLGDTAMYLCATSREGQIYEQYFGPGTRLTVT.

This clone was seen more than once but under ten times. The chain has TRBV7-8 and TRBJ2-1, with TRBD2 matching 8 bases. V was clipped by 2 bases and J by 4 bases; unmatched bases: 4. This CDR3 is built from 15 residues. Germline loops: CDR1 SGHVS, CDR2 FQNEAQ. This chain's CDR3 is CASSLSTSGYNEQFF. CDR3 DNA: TGTGCCAGCAGCTTATCCACTAGCGGTTACAATGAGCAGTTCTTC.

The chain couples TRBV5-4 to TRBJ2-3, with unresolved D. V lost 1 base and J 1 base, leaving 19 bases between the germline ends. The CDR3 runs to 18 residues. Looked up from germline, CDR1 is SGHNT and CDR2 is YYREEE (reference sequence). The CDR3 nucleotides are TGTGCCAGCAGCTTGCCCCCTAGGGCGAGGTTAGGCACAGATACGCAGTATTTT. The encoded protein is CASSLPPRARLGTDTQYF.

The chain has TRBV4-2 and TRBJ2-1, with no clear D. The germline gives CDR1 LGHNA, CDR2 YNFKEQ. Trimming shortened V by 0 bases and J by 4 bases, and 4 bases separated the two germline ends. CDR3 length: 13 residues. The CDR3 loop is CASSQEKYNEQFF. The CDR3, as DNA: TGTGCCAGCAGCCAAGAAAAATACAATGAGCAGTTCTTC.

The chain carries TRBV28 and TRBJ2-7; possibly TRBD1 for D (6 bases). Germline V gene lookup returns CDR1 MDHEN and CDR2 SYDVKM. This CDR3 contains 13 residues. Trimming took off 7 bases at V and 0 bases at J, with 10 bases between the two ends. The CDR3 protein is CASTEQGSYEQYF. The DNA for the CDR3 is TGTGCCAGCACCGAACAGGGCTCCTACGAGCAGTACTTC. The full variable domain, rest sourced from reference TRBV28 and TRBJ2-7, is DVKVTQSSRYLVKRTGEKVFLECVQDMDHENMFWYRQDPGLGLRLIYFSYDVKMKEKGDIPEGYSVSREKKERFSLILESASTNQTSMYLCASTEQGSYEQYFGPGTRLTVT.

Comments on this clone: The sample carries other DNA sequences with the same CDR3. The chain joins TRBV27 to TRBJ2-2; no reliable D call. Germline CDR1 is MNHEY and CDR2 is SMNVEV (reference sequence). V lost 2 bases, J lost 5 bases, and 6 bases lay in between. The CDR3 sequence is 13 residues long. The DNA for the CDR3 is TGTGCCAGCAGTTTAGGTATTACCGGGGAGCTGTTTTTT. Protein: CASSLGITGELFF.

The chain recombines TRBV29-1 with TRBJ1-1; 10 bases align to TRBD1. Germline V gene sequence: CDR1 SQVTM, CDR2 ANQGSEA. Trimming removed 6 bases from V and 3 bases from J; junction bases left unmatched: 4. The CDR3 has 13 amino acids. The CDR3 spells CSVGQGVDTEAFF. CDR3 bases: TGCAGCGTAGGACAGGGGGTGGACACTGAAGCTTTCTTT. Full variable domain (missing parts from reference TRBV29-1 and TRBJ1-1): SAVISQKPSRDICQRGTSLTIQCQVDSQVTMMFWYRQQPGQSLTLIATANQGSEATYESGFVIDKFPISRPNLTFSTLTVSNMSPEDSSIYLCSVGQGVDTEAFFGQGTRLTVV.

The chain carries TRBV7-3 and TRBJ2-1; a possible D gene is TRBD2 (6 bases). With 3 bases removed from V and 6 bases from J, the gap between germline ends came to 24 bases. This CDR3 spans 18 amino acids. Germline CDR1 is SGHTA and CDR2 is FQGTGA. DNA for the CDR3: TGTGCCAGCAGCTTCCTCCTTCCTAGCGAAACCTTTCGCAATGAGCAGTTCTTC. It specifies CASSFLLPSETFRNEQFF.

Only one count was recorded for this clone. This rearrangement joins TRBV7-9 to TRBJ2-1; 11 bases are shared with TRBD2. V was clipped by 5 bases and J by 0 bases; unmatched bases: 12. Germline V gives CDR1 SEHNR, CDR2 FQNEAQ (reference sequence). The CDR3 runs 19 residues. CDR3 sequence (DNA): TGTGCCAGCAGCCAGACGCTAGCGGGAGGTCTTACCTCCTACAATGAGCAGTTCTTC. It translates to CASSQTLAGGLTSYNEQFF.

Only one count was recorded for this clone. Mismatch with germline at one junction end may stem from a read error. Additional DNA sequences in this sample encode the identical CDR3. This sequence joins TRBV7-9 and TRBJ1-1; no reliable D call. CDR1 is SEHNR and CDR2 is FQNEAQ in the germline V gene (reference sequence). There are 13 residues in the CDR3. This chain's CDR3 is CASSLSENTEAFF. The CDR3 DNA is TGTGCCAGTAGCTTGTCAGAGAACACTGAAGCTTTCTTT. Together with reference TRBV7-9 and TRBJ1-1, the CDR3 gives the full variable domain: DTGVSQNPRHKITKRGQNVTFRCDPISEHNRLYWYRQTLGQGPEFLTYFQNEAQLEKSRLLSDRFSAERPKGSFSTLEIQRTEQGDSAMYLCASSLSENTEAFFGQGTRLTVV.

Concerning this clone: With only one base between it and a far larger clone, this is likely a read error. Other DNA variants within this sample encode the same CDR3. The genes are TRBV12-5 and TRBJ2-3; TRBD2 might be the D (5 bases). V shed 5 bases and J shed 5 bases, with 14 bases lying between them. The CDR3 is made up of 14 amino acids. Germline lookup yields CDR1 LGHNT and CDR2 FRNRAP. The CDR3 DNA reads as TGTGCTAGTGGTCTGGGCGGGCAAGGAGATACGCAGTATTTT. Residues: CASGLGGQGDTQYF.